This is a list of T cell receptor beta chains from one sample in a study of OX40 agonist ivuxolimab in advanced cancers. Clones were sequenced by immunoSEQ multiplex PCR, and TCRdb holds only the in-frame ones, with some missing. The sample records fewer than 75,000 clones, 85% to 90% being singletons. This sample comprised CD4+ or CD8+ T cells sorted from blood, obtained in a trial of the OX40 agonist ivuxolimab. These receptors all stem from an adult with an advanced solid tumor such as melanoma, head and neck, liver or kidney cancer. Each CDR3 is given with its conserved first and last residue. The D gene is left open where the match is weak. Not all rows give a size; the values are once, few, many and, for expanded clones, a class.

clone size: few; V gene: TRBV19; J gene: TRBJ1-4; D gene: TRBD1; CDR3 DNA: TGTGCCAGTAGTACACAGGGGCGCGATGAAAAACTGTTTTTT; CDR3 protein: CASSTQGRDEKLFF
clone size: .; V gene: TRBV27; J gene: TRBJ1-5; D gene: .; CDR3 DNA: TGTGCCAGCAGTCCAAGGTTCTCTCCCTTTAATCAGCCCCAGCATTTT; CDR3 protein: CASSPRFSPFNQPQHF
clone size: .; V gene: TRBV2; J gene: TRBJ2-7; D gene: TRBD1; CDR3 DNA: TGTGCCAGCAGCGTCCTCCTTGACTCAGGGGGCGAGTACTTC; CDR3 protein: CASSVLLDSGGEYF
clone size: .; V gene: TRBV4-1; J gene: TRBJ2-3; D gene: TRBD2; CDR3 DNA: TGCGCCAGCAGCCAAGAAGGTGGGCTAGCGGGACGGTCAGATACGCAGTATTTT; CDR3 protein: CASSQEGGLAGRSDTQYF
clone size: .; V gene: TRBV4-3; J gene: TRBJ1-4; D gene: TRBD1; CDR3 DNA: TGCGCCAGCAGCCCACAGGGGACAACTAATGAAAAACTGTTTTTT; CDR3 protein: CASSPQGTTNEKLFF
clone size: .; V gene: TRBV5-1; J gene: TRBJ1-1; D gene: TRBD1; CDR3 DNA: TGCGCCAGCAGCTTGGGGGACAGGGCCACTGAAGCTTTCTTT; CDR3 protein: CASSLGDRATEAFF
clone size: once; V gene: TRBV7-2; J gene: TRBJ1-6; D gene: TRBD1; CDR3 DNA: TGTGCCAGCAGAAGGGGGACAGTTAATTCACCCCTCCACTTT; CDR3 protein: CASRRGTVNSPLHF
clone size: .; V gene: TRBV6-5; J gene: TRBJ2-7; D gene: .; CDR3 DNA: TGTGCCAGCAGCCCAACCAGCCAATTCGAGCAGTACTTC; CDR3 protein: CASSPTSQFEQYF
clone size: .; V gene: TRBV15; J gene: TRBJ1-2; D gene: TRBD1; CDR3 DNA: TGTGCCACCAGCAGGTGGGGGACAGGCTATGGCTACACCTTC; CDR3 protein: CATSRWGTGYGYTF
clone size: .; V gene: TRBV30; J gene: TRBJ1-6; D gene: TRBD1; CDR3 DNA: TGTGCCTGGAGTATCCCGGGACAGTTTAATTCACCCCTCCACTTT; CDR3 protein: CAWSIPGQFNSPLHF
clone size: .; V gene: TRBV7-2; J gene: TRBJ2-3; D gene: .; CDR3 DNA: TGTGCCAGCAGCCCGTGGACAGTTAGAAGCACAGATACGCAGTATTTT; CDR3 protein: CASSPWTVRSTDTQYF
clone size: .; V gene: TRBV2; J gene: TRBJ1-3; D gene: .; CDR3 DNA: TGTGCCAGCAGTGTTAGTATCTCTGGAAACACCATATATTTT; CDR3 protein: CASSVSISGNTIYF
clone size: .; V gene: TRBV2; J gene: TRBJ2-7; D gene: .; CDR3 DNA: TGTGCCAGCGATGGGGGGCGAGGCGCGTACGAGCAGTACTTC; CDR3 protein: CASDGGRGAYEQYF
clone size: .; V gene: TRBV7-9; J gene: TRBJ2-1; D gene: TRBD1; CDR3 DNA: TGTGCCAGCAGCTCCTCCTTCACCGGGACAGGGAAAGACAATGAGCAGTTCTTC; CDR3 protein: CASSSSFTGTGKDNEQFF
clone size: .; V gene: TRBV29-1; J gene: TRBJ1-2; D gene: .; CDR3 DNA: TGCAGCGTTGGGGTGTCGGGTGGCTACACCTTC; CDR3 protein: CSVGVSGGYTF
clone size: once; V gene: TRBV25-1; J gene: TRBJ1-6; D gene: TRBD1; CDR3 DNA: TGTGCCAGCAGTTGGACAGGCGCAATTGTTTCACCCCTCCACTTT; CDR3 protein: CASSWTGAIVSPLHF
clone size: .; V gene: TRBV7-2; J gene: TRBJ1-1; D gene: .; CDR3 DNA: TGTGCCAGCAGCTTAGCTATATTCTTCCGGGACAAATCCCCCATGAACACTGAAGCTTTCTTT; CDR3 protein: CASSLAIFFRDKSPMNTEAFF
clone size: .; V gene: TRBV18; J gene: TRBJ1-1; D gene: .; CDR3 DNA: TGTGCCAGCTCACCACTCGGACTCCAGAACACTGAAGCTTTCTTT; CDR3 protein: CASSPLGLQNTEAFF
clone size: once; V gene: TRBV9; J gene: TRBJ2-2; D gene: TRBD1; CDR3 DNA: TGTGCCAGCAGCGTAGCTCTGGGACAGGGGGCCGGCGGGGAGCTGTTTTTT; CDR3 protein: CASSVALGQGAGGELFF
clone size: once; V gene: TRBV2; J gene: TRBJ2-7; D gene: .; CDR3 DNA: TGTGCCAGCAGTACACTCTACGAGCAGTACTTC; CDR3 protein: CASSTLYEQYF
clone size: few; V gene: TRBV20-1; J gene: TRBJ2-3; D gene: .; CDR3 DNA: TGCAGTGCTCTCACAGATACGCAGTATTTT; CDR3 protein: CSALTDTQYF
clone size: .; V gene: TRBV10-2; J gene: TRBJ2-3; D gene: .; CDR3 DNA: TGCGCCAGCAGTGAGTCGGGGAGAAGCACAGATACGCAGTATTTT; CDR3 protein: CASSESGRSTDTQYF
clone size: .; V gene: TRBV2; J gene: TRBJ2-1; D gene: .; CDR3 DNA: TGTGCCAGCAGTGAAAGGCAGGGTCACTACAATGAGCAGTTCTTC; CDR3 protein: CASSERQGHYNEQFF
clone size: .; V gene: TRBV30; J gene: TRBJ2-2; D gene: .; CDR3 DNA: TGTGCCTGGAGTGACCCCATTAGCGGAGCGGCGGGCACCGGGGAGCTGTTTTTT; CDR3 protein: CAWSDPISGAAGTGELFF
clone size: .; V gene: TRBV5-1; J gene: TRBJ2-1; D gene: .; CDR3 DNA: TGCGCCAGCAGCCCCGCCCCATTAGGGGGGCAGTTCTTC; CDR3 protein: CASSPAPLGGQFF
clone size: .; V gene: TRBV2; J gene: TRBJ1-5; D gene: .; CDR3 DNA: TGTGCCAGCACATGGGAGGCCACGAGCAATCAGCCCCAGCATTTT; CDR3 protein: CASTWEATSNQPQHF
clone size: .; V gene: TRBV25-1; J gene: TRBJ2-1; D gene: .; CDR3 DNA: TGTGCCAGCAGTGAAAACCCGTACAATGAGCAGTTCTTC; CDR3 protein: CASSENPYNEQFF
clone size: .; V gene: TRBV5-4; J gene: TRBJ1-4; D gene: .; CDR3 DNA: TGTGCCAGCAGCTTGGAACCCTCGGACGAAAAACTGTTTTTT; CDR3 protein: CASSLEPSDEKLFF
clone size: .; V gene: TRBV10-3; J gene: TRBJ2-7; D gene: TRBD1; CDR3 DNA: TGTGCCATCAGCTCGGGGATGGGGACAGGAACCTACGAGCAGTACTTC; CDR3 protein: CAISSGMGTGTYEQYF
clone size: once; V gene: TRBV4-1; J gene: TRBJ2-1; D gene: .; CDR3 DNA: TGCGCCAGCAGCCAAGACCAGACAGATTACAATGAGCAGTTCTTC; CDR3 protein: CASSQDQTDYNEQFF
clone size: few; V gene: TRBV7-2; J gene: TRBJ2-1; D gene: .; CDR3 DNA: TGTGCCAGCAGCCCATCCGGGACTTCCTACAATGAGCAGTTCTTC; CDR3 protein: CASSPSGTSYNEQFF
clone size: .; V gene: TRBV18; J gene: TRBJ1-1; D gene: .; CDR3 DNA: TGTGCCAGCTCATTCAGCCGGGGGGGCACTGAAGCTTTCTTT; CDR3 protein: CASSFSRGGTEAFF
clone size: .; V gene: TRBV5-8; J gene: TRBJ1-2; D gene: TRBD1; CDR3 DNA: TGTGCCAGCACCATGACAGGGGGCTACTATGGCTACACCTTC; CDR3 protein: CASTMTGGYYGYTF
clone size: few; V gene: TRBV4-2; J gene: TRBJ1-1; D gene: .; CDR3 DNA: TGTGCCAGCAGCCACCCAAACGCCGCCGGGCAGGGTACTGAAGCTTTCTTT; CDR3 protein: CASSHPNAAGQGTEAFF
clone size: .; V gene: TRBV18; J gene: TRBJ2-1; D gene: .; CDR3 DNA: TGTGCCAGCTCACCGACAGTTGTTAATGAGCAGTTCTTC; CDR3 protein: CASSPTVVNEQFF
clone size: .; V gene: TRBV5-1; J gene: TRBJ1-4; D gene: .; CDR3 DNA: TGCGCCAGCAGCTTGGCGGGGGGTTCTAATGAAAAACTGTTTTTT; CDR3 protein: CASSLAGGSNEKLFF
clone size: once; V gene: TRBV7-2; J gene: TRBJ2-3; D gene: TRBD2; CDR3 DNA: TGTGCCAGCAGTCAGGGTAGCGGGAGTTCCGATACGCAGTATTTT; CDR3 protein: CASSQGSGSSDTQYF
clone size: .; V gene: TRBV19; J gene: TRBJ1-5; D gene: TRBD1; CDR3 DNA: TGTGCCAGTAGTATAGGCGCCGGGACAGTCAATCAGCCCCAGCATTTT; CDR3 protein: CASSIGAGTVNQPQHF
clone size: .; V gene: TRBV6-5; J gene: TRBJ1-1; D gene: TRBD1; CDR3 DNA: TGTGCCAGCCATCCCTTTGACAGGGAGAGCACTGAAGCTTTCTTT; CDR3 protein: CASHPFDRESTEAFF
clone size: .; V gene: TRBV5-1; J gene: TRBJ2-3; D gene: TRBD2; CDR3 DNA: TGCGCCAGCAGCTTGTCTAGCGGGAGCACAGATACGCAGTATTTT; CDR3 protein: CASSLSSGSTDTQYF